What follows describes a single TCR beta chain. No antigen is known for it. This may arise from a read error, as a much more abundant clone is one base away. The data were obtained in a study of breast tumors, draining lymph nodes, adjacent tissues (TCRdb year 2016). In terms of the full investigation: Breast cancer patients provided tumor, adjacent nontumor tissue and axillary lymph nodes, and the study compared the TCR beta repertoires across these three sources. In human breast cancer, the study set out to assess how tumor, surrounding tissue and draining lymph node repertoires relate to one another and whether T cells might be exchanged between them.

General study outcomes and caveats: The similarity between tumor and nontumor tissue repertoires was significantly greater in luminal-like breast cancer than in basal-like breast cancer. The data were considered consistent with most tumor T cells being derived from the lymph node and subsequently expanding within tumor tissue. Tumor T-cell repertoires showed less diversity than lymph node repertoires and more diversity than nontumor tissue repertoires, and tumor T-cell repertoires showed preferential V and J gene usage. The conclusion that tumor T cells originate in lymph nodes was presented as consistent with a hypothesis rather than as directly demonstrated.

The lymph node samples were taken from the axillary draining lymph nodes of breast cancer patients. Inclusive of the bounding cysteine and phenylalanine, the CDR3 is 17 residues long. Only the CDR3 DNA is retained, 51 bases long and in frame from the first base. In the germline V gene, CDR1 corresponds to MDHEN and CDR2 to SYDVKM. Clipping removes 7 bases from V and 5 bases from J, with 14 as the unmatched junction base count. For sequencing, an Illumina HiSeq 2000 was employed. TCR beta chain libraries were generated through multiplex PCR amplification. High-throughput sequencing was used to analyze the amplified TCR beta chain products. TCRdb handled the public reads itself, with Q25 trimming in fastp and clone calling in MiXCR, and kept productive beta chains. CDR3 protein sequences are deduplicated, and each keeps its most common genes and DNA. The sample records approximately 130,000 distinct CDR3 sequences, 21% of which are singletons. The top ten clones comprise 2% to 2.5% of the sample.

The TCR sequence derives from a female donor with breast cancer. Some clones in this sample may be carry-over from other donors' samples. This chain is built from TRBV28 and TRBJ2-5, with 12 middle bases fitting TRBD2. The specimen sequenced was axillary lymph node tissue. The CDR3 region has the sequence CASIKPGLAGGRETQYF. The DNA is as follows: TGTGCCAGCATCAAACCGGGGCTAGCGGGAGGGCGGGAGACCCAGTACTTC.